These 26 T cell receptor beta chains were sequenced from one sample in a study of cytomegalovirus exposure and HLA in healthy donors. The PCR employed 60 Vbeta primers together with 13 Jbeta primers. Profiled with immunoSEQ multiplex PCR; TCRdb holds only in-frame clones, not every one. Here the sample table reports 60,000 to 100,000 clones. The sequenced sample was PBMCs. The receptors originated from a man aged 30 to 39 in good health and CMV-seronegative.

Written as DNA, the CDR3 is TGTGCCAGCAGTGAACTTGGGGACACTTCCTACGAGCAGTACTTC. Translation: CASSELGDTSYEQYF. The rearrangement links TRBV6-1 to TRBJ2-7; maybe TRBD1 (6 bases). The germline V gene has CDR1 MNHNS and CDR2 SASEGT. V lost 2 bases and J 1 base, leaving 12 bases between the germline ends. The CDR3 totals 15 residues.

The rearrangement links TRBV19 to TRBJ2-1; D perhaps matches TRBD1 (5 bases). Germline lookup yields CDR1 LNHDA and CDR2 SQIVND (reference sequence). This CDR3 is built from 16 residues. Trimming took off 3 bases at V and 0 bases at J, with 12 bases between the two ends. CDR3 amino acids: CASSMAGQGSYNEQFF. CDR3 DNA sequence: TGTGCCAGTAGTATGGCAGGGCAAGGCTCCTACAATGAGCAGTTCTTC.

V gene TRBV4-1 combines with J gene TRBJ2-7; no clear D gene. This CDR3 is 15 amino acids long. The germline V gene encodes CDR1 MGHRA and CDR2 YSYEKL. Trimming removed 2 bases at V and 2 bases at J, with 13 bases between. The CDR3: CASSQKSGLAYEQYF. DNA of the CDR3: TGCGCCAGCAGCCAAAAGTCAGGCCTGGCCTACGAGCAGTACTTC.

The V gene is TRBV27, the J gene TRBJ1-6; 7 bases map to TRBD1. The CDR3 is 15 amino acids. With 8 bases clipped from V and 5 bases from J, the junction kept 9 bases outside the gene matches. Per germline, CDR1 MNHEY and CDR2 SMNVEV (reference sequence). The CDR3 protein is CASRKRDSDNSPLHF. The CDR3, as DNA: TGTGCCAGCCGGAAGAGGGACAGCGATAATTCACCCCTCCACTTT.

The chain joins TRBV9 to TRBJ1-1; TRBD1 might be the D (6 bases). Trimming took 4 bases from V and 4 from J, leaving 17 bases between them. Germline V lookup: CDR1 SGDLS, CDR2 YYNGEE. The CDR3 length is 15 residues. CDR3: CASSSWGGRGTEAFF. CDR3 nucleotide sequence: TGTGCCAGCAGCTCTTGGGGGGGGCGCGGCACTGAAGCTTTCTTT.

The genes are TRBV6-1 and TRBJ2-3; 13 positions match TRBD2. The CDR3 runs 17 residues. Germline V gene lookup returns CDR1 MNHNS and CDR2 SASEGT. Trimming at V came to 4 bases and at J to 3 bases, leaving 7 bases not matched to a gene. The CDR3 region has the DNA TGTGCCAGCAGTGTACAAGGACTAGCGGGAGTTACAGATACGCAGTATTTT. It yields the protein CASSVQGLAGVTDTQYF.

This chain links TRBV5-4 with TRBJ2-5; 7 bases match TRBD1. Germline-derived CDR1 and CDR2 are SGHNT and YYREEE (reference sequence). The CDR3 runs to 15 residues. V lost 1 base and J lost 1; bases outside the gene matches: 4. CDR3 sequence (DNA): TGTGCCAGCAGCTTGACAGGGGTACGCCAAGAGACCCAGTACTTC. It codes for CASSLTGVRQETQYF. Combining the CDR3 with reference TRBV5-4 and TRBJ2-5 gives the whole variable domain ETGVTQSPTHLIKTRGQQVTLRCSSQSGHNTVSWYQQALGQGPQFIFQYYREEENGRGNFPPRFSGLQFPNYSSELNVNALELDDSALYLCASSLTGVRQETQYFGPGTRLLVL.

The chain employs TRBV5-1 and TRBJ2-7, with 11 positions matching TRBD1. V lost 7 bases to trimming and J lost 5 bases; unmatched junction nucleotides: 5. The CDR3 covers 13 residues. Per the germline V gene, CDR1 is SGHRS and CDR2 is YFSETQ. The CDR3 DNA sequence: TGCGCCAGCCAAGGACAGGGGGCAAACGAGCAGTACTTC. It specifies CASQGQGANEQYF.

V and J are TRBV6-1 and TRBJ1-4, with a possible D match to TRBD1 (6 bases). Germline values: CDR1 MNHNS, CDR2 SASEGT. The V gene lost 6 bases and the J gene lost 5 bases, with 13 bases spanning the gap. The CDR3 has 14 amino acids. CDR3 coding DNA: TGTGCCAGCAGCCGGGACACACAAAATGAAAAACTGTTTTTT. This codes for CASSRDTQNEKLFF.

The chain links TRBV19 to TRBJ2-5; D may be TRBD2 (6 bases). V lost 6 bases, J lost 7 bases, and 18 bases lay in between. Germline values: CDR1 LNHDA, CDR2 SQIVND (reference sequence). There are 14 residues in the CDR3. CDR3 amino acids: CASRPKGSRGTQYF. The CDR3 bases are TGTGCCAGTAGACCCAAAGGATCGCGGGGGACCCAGTACTTC.

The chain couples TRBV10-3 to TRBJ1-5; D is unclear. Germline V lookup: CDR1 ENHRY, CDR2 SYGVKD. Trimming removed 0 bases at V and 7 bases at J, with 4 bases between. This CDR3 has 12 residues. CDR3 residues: CAISESIQPQHF. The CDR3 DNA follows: TGTGCCATCAGTGAGTCTATCCAGCCCCAGCATTTT.

Here the CDR3 reads CASSPRDTVEAFF. The CDR3 DNA follows: TGTGCCAGCTCACCCCGGGACACGGTTGAAGCTTTCTTT. The V gene is TRBV18, the J gene TRBJ1-1; D is perhaps TRBD1 (6 bases). The CDR3 spans 13 residues. V dropped 3 bases and J dropped 7 bases, with 12 bases sitting between them. Germline V gene sequence: CDR1 KGHSH, CDR2 LQKENI.

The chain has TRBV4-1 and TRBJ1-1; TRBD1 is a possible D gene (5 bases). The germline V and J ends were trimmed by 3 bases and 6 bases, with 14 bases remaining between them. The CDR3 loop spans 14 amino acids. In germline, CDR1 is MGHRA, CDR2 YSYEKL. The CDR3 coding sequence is TGCGCCAGCAGCCATTCCACCCAGGGCTCTGAAGCTTTCTTT. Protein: CASSHSTQGSEAFF.

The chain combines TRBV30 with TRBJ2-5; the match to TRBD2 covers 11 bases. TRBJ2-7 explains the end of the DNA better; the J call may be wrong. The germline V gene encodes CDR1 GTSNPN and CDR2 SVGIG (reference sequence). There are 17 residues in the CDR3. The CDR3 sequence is CAWSRRRLAGLSYEQYF. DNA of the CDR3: TGTGCCTGGAGTAGACGCCGACTAGCGGGGCTATCCTACGAGCAGTACTTC.

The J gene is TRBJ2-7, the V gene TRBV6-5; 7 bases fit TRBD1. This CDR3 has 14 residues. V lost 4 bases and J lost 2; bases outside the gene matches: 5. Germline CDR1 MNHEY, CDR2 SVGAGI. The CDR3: CASSSPGTAYEQYF. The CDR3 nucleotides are TGTGCCAGCAGTTCCCCCGGGACAGCCTACGAGCAGTACTTC.

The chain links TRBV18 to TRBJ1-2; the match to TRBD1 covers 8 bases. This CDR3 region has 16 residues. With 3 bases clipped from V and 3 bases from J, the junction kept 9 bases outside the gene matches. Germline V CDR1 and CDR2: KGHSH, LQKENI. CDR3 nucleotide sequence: TGTGCCAGCTCACCTTCCTGGGACAGGAGCGACTATGGCTACACCTTC. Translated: CASSPSWDRSDYGYTF.

The CDR3 DNA sequence: TGCGCCAGCAGCCCCGGACAGGGAAACACTGAAGCTTTCTTT. Protein: CASSPGQGNTEAFF. V usage is TRBV5-1 and J usage is TRBJ1-1; 8 bases line up with TRBD1. Germline V gene lookup returns CDR1 SGHRS and CDR2 YFSETQ. The CDR3 loop spans 14 amino acids. The trim removed 4 bases at V and 2 bases at J, leaving 4 bases unmatched.

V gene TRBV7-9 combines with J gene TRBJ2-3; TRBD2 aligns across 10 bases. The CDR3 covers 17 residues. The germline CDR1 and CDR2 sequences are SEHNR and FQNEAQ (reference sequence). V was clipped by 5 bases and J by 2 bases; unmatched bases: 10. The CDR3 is CASSLRSGRRHTDTQYF. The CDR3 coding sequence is TGTGCCAGCAGCCTCCGTAGCGGGAGGCGACACACAGATACGCAGTATTTT.

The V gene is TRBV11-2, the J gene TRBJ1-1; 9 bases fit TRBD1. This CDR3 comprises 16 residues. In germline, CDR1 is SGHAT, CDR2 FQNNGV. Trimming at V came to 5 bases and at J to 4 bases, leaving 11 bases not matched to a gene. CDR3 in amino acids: CASSAIQGALPTEAFF. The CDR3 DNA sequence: TGTGCCAGCAGCGCCATACAGGGGGCGCTTCCCACTGAAGCTTTCTTT.

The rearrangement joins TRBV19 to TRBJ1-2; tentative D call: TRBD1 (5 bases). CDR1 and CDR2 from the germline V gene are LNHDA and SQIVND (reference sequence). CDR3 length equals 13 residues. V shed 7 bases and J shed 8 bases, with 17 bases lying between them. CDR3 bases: TGTGCCAGTAAAGCAGGGCCCTCCGAAGGCTACACCTTC. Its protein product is CASKAGPSEGYTF. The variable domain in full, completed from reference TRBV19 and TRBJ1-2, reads DGGITQSPKYLFRKEGQNVTLSCEQNLNHDAMYWYRQDPGQGLRLIYYSQIVNDFQKGDIAEGYSVSREKKESFPLTVTSAQKNPTAFYLCASKAGPSEGYTFGSGTRLTVV.

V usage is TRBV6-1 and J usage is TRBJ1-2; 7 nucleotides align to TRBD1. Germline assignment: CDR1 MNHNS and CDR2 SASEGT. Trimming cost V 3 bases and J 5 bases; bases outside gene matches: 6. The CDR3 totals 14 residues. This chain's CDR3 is CASSEGTAIYGYTF. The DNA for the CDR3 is TGTGCCAGCAGTGAGGGGACAGCCATTTATGGCTACACCTTC.

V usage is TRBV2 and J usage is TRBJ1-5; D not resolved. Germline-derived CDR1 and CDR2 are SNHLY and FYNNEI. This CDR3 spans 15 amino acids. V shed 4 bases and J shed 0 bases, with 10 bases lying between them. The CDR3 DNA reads TGTGCCAGCAGTGCTCAGGTCTATAGCAATCAGCCCCAGCATTTT. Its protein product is CASSAQVYSNQPQHF.

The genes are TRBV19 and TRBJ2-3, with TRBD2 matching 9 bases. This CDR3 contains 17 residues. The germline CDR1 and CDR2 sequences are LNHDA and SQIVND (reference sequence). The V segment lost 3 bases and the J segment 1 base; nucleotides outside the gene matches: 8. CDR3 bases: TGTGCCAGTAGTATGGGTCCGACTAGCGGAGGCACAGATACGCAGTATTTT. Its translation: CASSMGPTSGGTDTQYF.

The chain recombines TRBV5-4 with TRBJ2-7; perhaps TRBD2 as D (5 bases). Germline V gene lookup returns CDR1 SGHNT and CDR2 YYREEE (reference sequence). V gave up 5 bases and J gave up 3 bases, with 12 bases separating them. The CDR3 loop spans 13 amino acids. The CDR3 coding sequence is TGTGCCAGCAGTCAGGCCCGGGGCTACGAGCAGTACTTC. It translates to CASSQARGYEQYF.

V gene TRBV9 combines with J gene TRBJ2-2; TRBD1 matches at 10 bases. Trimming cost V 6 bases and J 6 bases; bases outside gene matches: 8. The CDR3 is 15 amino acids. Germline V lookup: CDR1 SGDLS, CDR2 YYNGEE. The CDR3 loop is CASTRGQGSSGELFF. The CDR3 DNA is TGTGCCAGCACCCGGGGACAGGGGAGTTCCGGGGAGCTGTTTTTT.

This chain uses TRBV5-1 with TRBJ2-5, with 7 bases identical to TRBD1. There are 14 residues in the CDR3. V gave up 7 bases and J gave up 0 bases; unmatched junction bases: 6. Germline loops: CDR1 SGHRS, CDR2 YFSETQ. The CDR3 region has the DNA TGCGCCAGCCGCCCGGGACAGCACCAAGAGACCCAGTACTTC. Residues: CASRPGQHQETQYF.